The 8 T cell receptor beta chains reported below all come from one sample, sequenced in a study of response to subunit inactivated influenza vaccine. TCRdb re-called the RT-PCR reads through MiXCR, storing one row per CDR3 protein. Of 160,000 or so distinct CDR3 sequences in the sample, roughly a tenth were seen once. The starting material was non-naive T cells sorted from PBMCs, obtained 40 to 50 days after vaccination. Every receptor here comes from a man aged 45-60 years who received an inactivated influenza vaccine.

Remarks on this clonotype: This could be a read error, since a much larger clone is one nucleotide away. The rearrangement links TRBV5-5 to TRBJ1-1, with D unclear. The CDR3 sequence is 14 residues long. The germline gives CDR1 SGHKS, CDR2 YYEKEE (reference sequence). This chain's CDR3 is CASSLWRVNTEALF. CDR3 nucleotide sequence: TGTGCCAGCAGCTTGTGGAGGGTGAACACTGAAGCTCTCTTT.

This chain connects TRBV7-2 to TRBJ2-5, with D tentatively TRBD1 (5 bases). Trimming pared 5 bases from V and 1 base from J, leaving 14 bases between. Germline V gives CDR1 SGHTA, CDR2 FQGNSA. CDR3 size: 15 residues. CDR3 nucleotide sequence: TGTGCCAGCAGCCAGTGGATCAGGGCCCAAGAGACCCAGTACTTC. This sequence encodes CASSQWIRAQETQYF.

The chain combines TRBV30 with TRBJ1-6; D perhaps matches TRBD1 (5 bases). This CDR3 is built from 13 residues. The V gene lost 2 bases and the J gene lost 8 bases, with 10 bases spanning the gap. CDR1 is GTSNPN, CDR2 SVGIG, per germline (reference sequence). CDR3 sequence (DNA): TGTGCCTGGAGTCAGGGTGTGGATTCACCCCTCCACTTT. Protein: CAWSQGVDSPLHF.

This clonotype was seen a handful of times. The rearrangement uses TRBV5-6 and TRBJ2-3; D not certain. Germline assignment: CDR1 SGHDT and CDR2 YYEEEE. The CDR3 sequence is 12 residues long. V lost 2 bases and J lost 6, with 7 bases in between. CDR3 sequence reads: CASSFHLDTQYF. For the CDR3, the DNA is TGTGCCAGCAGCTTTCATTTGGATACGCAGTATTTT.

This clonotype was observed many times. The rearrangement joins TRBV18 to TRBJ2-1; D might be TRBD1 or TRBD2, each matching 5 bases. CDR1 and CDR2 from the germline V gene are KGHSH and LQKENI. V dropped 6 bases and J dropped 0 bases, with 15 bases sitting between them. CDR3 size: 16 residues. The CDR3 reads CASSPGGGSSYNEQFF. CDR3 nucleotide sequence: TGTGCCAGCTCCCCCGGTGGGGGTAGCTCCTACAATGAGCAGTTCTTC.

This clonotype was recorded a few times. The rearrangement joins TRBV11-1 to TRBJ2-7; 8 bases fit TRBD2. This CDR3 contains 13 residues. From germline, CDR1 is SGHAT and CDR2 FQDESV (reference sequence). Trimming removed 8 bases from V and 0 bases from J; junction bases left unmatched: 3. The CDR3 sequence is CASSGGPSYEQYF. The CDR3 DNA sequence: TGTGCCAGCTCGGGGGGGCCCTCCTACGAGCAGTACTTC.

The CDR3 reads CASSLARGVDYGYTF. The CDR3 region has the DNA TGTGCCAGCAGCTTGGCACGGGGTGTCGACTATGGCTACACCTTC. V usage is TRBV5-8 and J usage is TRBJ1-2; the D is unclear. Trimming removed 0 bases from V and 3 bases from J, with 12 bases in between. The CDR3 spans 15 residues. Per the germline V gene, CDR1 is SGHTS and CDR2 is YDEGEE.

This clonotype was recorded at least ten times. The CDR3 DNA follows: TGTGCCTGGAGTGTCGGAGGGATTCGTCAGCCCCAGCATTTT. Translating gives CAWSVGGIRQPQHF. V gene TRBV30 combines with J gene TRBJ1-5, with D unclear. The CDR3 has 14 amino acids. V was pared by 0 bases and J by 6 bases, with 12 bases between. CDR1 is GTSNPN and CDR2 is SVGIG in the germline V gene (reference sequence).